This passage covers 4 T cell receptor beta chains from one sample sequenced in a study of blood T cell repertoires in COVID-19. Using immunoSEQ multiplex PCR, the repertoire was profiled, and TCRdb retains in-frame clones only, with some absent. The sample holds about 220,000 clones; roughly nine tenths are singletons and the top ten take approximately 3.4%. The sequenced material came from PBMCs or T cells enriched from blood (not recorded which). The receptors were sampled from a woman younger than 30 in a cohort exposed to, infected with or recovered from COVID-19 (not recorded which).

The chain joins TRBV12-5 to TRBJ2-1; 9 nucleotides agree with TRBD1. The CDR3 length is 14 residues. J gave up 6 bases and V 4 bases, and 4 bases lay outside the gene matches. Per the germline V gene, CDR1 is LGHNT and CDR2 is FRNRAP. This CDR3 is CASGSGTGRNEQFF. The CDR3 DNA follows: TGTGCTAGTGGTTCCGGGACAGGGCGCAATGAGCAGTTCTTC.

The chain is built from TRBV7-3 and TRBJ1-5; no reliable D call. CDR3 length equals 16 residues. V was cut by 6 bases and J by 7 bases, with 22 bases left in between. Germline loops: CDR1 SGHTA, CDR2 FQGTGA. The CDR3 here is CASSPGVVGSGQPQHF. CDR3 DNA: TGTGCCAGCAGTCCCGGGGTTGTGGGGTCCGGACAGCCCCAGCATTTT.

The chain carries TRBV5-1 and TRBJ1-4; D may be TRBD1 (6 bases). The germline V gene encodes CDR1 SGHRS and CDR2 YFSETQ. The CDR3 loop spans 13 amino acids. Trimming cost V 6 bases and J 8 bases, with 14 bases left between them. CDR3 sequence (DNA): TGCGCCAGCAAGGGGACAATCGGCGAAAAACTGTTTTTT. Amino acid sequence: CASKGTIGEKLFF.

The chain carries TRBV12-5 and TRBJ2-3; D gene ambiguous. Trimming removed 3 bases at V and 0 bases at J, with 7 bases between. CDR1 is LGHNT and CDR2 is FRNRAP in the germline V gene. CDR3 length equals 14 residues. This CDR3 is CASGLMTSTDTQYF. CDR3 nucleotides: TGTGCTAGTGGTTTAATGACTAGCACAGATACGCAGTATTTT.